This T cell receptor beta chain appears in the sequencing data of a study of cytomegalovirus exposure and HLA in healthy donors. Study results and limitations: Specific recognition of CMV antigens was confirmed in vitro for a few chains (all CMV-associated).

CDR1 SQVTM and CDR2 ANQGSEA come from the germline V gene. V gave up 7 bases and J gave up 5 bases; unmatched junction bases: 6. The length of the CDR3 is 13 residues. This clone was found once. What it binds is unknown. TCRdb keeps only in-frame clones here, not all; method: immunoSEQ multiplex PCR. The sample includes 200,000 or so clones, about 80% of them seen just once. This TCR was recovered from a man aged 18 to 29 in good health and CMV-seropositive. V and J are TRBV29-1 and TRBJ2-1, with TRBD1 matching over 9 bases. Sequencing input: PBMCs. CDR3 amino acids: CSEGTGFNNEQFF. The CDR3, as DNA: TGCAGCGAAGGGACAGGGTTTAACAATGAGCAGTTCTTC.